This T cell receptor beta chain was sequenced during a study of CD4 T cells in relation to SARS-CoV-2 and coronaviruses. Study information: ViraFEST: roughly ten-day antigen culture of PBMCs, then TCR beta CDR3 sequencing. Shared crossreactive spike epitopes were mapped to their HLA restriction. Study results and limitations: Each donor contributed either pre-pandemic or post-infection samples, not both.

On this clone: The antigen is not known.

Unexposed donor CD4+ T cells date from 2011-2018, before the COVID-19 pandemic. After nine to ten days of culture, CD4+ T cells were isolated. Unexposed-donor CD4+ T cells were probed with SARS-CoV-2 S/N and four cold-coronavirus spikes, cells permitting. Clones were sequenced by immunoSEQ multiplex PCR, and TCRdb holds only the in-frame ones, with some missing. The repertoire has approximately 25,000 clones, about 70% of them found once; the top ten carry around 15%. The source of this sequence is a human donor in good health. Sequences were obtained from CD4+ T cells from PBMCs, cultured in vitro.

In DNA, the CDR3 is TGTGCCAGCAGCTTAGCGGGATCGGGAGAGACCCAGTACTTC. The encoded protein is CASSLAGSGETQYF. The rearrangement links TRBV7-9 to TRBJ2-5, with unresolved D. Germline lookup yields CDR1 SEHNR and CDR2 FQNEAQ (reference sequence). This CDR3 is built from 14 residues. V shed 0 bases and J shed 4 bases, with 9 bases lying between them.